The 3 T cell receptor beta chains below all came from one sample that was sequenced in a study of cytomegalovirus exposure and HLA in healthy donors. Using immunoSEQ multiplex PCR, the repertoire was profiled, and TCRdb retains in-frame clones only, with some absent. The repertoire includes over 200,000 clones, around 87% of them detected once, and about 2% sits in the top ten. The specimen sequenced was PBMCs. These receptors all stem from a woman younger than 35 in good health and CMV-seropositive.

This clone was seen a few times. The chain links TRBV7-8 to TRBJ1-1; 9 nucleotides agree with TRBD1. The V gene's germline CDR1 is SGHVS and CDR2 FQNEAQ. This CDR3 contains 15 residues. The V segment lost 1 base and the J segment 8 bases; nucleotides outside the gene matches: 8. This CDR3 reads CASSLVRTGAMEAFF. CDR3 in DNA: TGTGCCAGCAGCTTAGTACGGACAGGGGCGATGGAAGCTTTCTTT.

This chain uses TRBV18 with TRBJ2-5, with a weak D call TRBD2 (5 bases). The CDR3 sequence is 15 residues long. Germline CDR1 and CDR2: KGHSH and LQKENI. Trimming took 0 bases from V and 5 from J, leaving 13 bases between them. The CDR3 bases are TGTGCCAGCTCACCACCGATTAGCGCCGCCGAGACCCAGTACTTC. Protein sequence: CASSPPISAAETQYF. Filled out from reference TRBV18 and TRBJ2-5, the complete variable domain reads NAGVMQNPRHLVRRRGQEARLRCSPMKGHSHVYWYRQLPEEGLKFMVYLQKENIIDESGMPKERFSAEFPKEGPSILRIQQVVRGDSAAYFCASSPPISAAETQYFGPGTRLLVL.

The chain's CDR3 is CASSLGIQAAYTF. In DNA, the CDR3 is TGTGCCAGCAGCTTAGGGATACAGGCGGCCTACACCTTC. This chain uses TRBV11-2 with TRBJ1-2; TRBD1 might be the D (5 bases). There are 13 residues in the CDR3. Germline assignment: CDR1 SGHAT and CDR2 FQNNGV. V shed 1 base and J shed 10 bases, with 13 bases lying between them.